Listed below are T cell receptor beta chains from one sample, sequenced in a study of shared clonotypes between healthy human individuals. Generated by immunoSEQ multiplex PCR, the TCRdb table keeps only in-frame clones and is missing some. The repertoire holds a few million clones, 80% to 95% seen once, with about 0.39% in the top ten. Sequencing was done on a sample of naive CD4+ T cells from PBMCs. These receptors were obtained from a man younger than 35 in good health. Some clones in this sample may be carry-over from other donors' samples. The CDR3 runs from the conserved cysteine through the conserved F or W. A D gene is named only where the DNA matches it firmly. The size field is filled for only some rows; it gives once, few, many or a size class.

clone_size: .
j_call: TRBJ2-7
d_call: TRBD2
v_call: TRBV7-9
cdr3_nt: TGTGCCAGCAGCTCAACCCCGGGACTAGCGGGAGGCCACGAGCAGTACTTC
cdr3_aa: CASSSTPGLAGGHEQYF

clone_size: .
j_call: TRBJ2-5
d_call: .
v_call: TRBV28
cdr3_nt: TGTGCCAGCAGTAGGCCGTCCCAAGAGACCCAGTACTTC
cdr3_aa: CASSRPSQETQYF

clone_size: once
j_call: TRBJ1-3
d_call: .
v_call: TRBV5-5
cdr3_nt: TGTGCCAGCAGCTCCCCCACCTCTGGAAACACCATATATTTT
cdr3_aa: CASSSPTSGNTIYF

clone_size: .
j_call: TRBJ1-2
d_call: .
v_call: TRBV11-2
cdr3_nt: TGTGCCAGCAGCTGGGTTTTGGCTCCAAAGGGTGGTGGCTACACCTTC
cdr3_aa: CASSWVLAPKGGGYTF

clone_size: .
j_call: TRBJ2-1
d_call: TRBD2
v_call: TRBV7-8
cdr3_nt: TGTGCCAGCAGCTTAGGGAAGAGCGGGAGTCCCTACAATGAGCAGTTCTTC
cdr3_aa: CASSLGKSGSPYNEQFF

clone_size: .
j_call: TRBJ2-5
d_call: TRBD1
v_call: TRBV25-1
cdr3_nt: TGTGCCAGCAGTGAACAGGGGGCTTTACGTGAGACCCAGTACTTC
cdr3_aa: CASSEQGALRETQYF

clone_size: .
j_call: TRBJ2-5
d_call: TRBD1
v_call: TRBV4-1
cdr3_nt: TGCGCCAGCAGCCAGATGGGACAGATAGAGACCCAGTACTTC
cdr3_aa: CASSQMGQIETQYF

clone_size: .
j_call: TRBJ2-3
d_call: .
v_call: TRBV28
cdr3_nt: TGTGCCAGCATTCCCCCACAGGGCCGCGGGGATACGCAGTATTTT
cdr3_aa: CASIPPQGRGDTQYF

clone_size: .
j_call: TRBJ2-1
d_call: TRBD2
v_call: TRBV4-1
cdr3_nt: TGCGCCAGCAGCCAAGATCATAGCGGGAACCACAATGAGCAGTTCTTC
cdr3_aa: CASSQDHSGNHNEQFF

clone_size: .
j_call: TRBJ2-3
d_call: .
v_call: TRBV5-1
cdr3_nt: TGCGCCAGCACCCGGGTCAGGGAAACTGCTAGCACAGATACGCAGTATTTT
cdr3_aa: CASTRVRETASTDTQYF

clone_size: .
j_call: TRBJ1-5
d_call: .
v_call: TRBV5-4
cdr3_nt: TGTGCCAGCAGCGAGGACCCCGGTGGTCAGCCCCAGCATTTT
cdr3_aa: CASSEDPGGQPQHF

clone_size: .
j_call: TRBJ2-5
d_call: .
v_call: TRBV7-9
cdr3_nt: TGTGCCAGCAGCGCAGGGGAGACCCAGTACTTC
cdr3_aa: CASSAGETQYF

clone_size: .
j_call: TRBJ2-5
d_call: .
v_call: TRBV5-4
cdr3_nt: TGTGCCAGCAGCTTGGGTTGGGAGACCCAGTACTTC
cdr3_aa: CASSLGWETQYF

clone_size: once
j_call: TRBJ2-7
d_call: .
v_call: TRBV28
cdr3_nt: TGTGCCAGCAGTTTAAGGCCGGGTTACTTCTACGAGCAGTACTTC
cdr3_aa: CASSLRPGYFYEQYF

clone_size: once
j_call: TRBJ2-3
d_call: .
v_call: TRBV11-3
cdr3_nt: TGTGCCAGCAGCTTAAGTCGTCTAGGGTTCGATACGCAGTATTTT
cdr3_aa: CASSLSRLGFDTQYF

clone_size: .
j_call: TRBJ2-5
d_call: .
v_call: TRBV2
cdr3_nt: TGTGCCAGCAGTGAACGAGGGGCAAGGGGGGAGACCCAGTACTTC
cdr3_aa: CASSERGARGETQYF

clone_size: .
j_call: TRBJ2-1
d_call: TRBD2
v_call: TRBV4-2
cdr3_nt: TGTGCCAGCAGCCAAGCCCCGGGACTAGCGGGATATCAGGAGCAGTTCTTC
cdr3_aa: CASSQAPGLAGYQEQFF

clone_size: .
j_call: TRBJ1-4
d_call: TRBD1
v_call: TRBV9
cdr3_nt: TGTGCCAGCAGCCTTTGGGACAGGGGAGCAACTAATGAAAAACTGTTTTTT
cdr3_aa: CASSLWDRGATNEKLFF

clone_size: .
j_call: TRBJ1-2
d_call: .
v_call: TRBV11-2
cdr3_nt: TGTGCCAGCAGCAGGACGAGATATGGCTACACCTTC
cdr3_aa: CASSRTRYGYTF

clone_size: .
j_call: TRBJ2-1
d_call: TRBD2
v_call: TRBV4-1
cdr3_nt: TGCGCCAGCAGCCAAGTGGCAATGCAGCGGGAGAATGAGCAGTTCTTC
cdr3_aa: CASSQVAMQRENEQFF

clone_size: .
j_call: TRBJ1-5
d_call: .
v_call: TRBV19
cdr3_nt: TGTGCCAGTAGTATTCAGGCCTCACTGGCGGTCTATAGCAATCAGCCCCAGCATTTT
cdr3_aa: CASSIQASLAVYSNQPQHF

clone_size: few
j_call: TRBJ1-2
d_call: TRBD1
v_call: TRBV30
cdr3_nt: TGTGCCTGGAGTCCCGGGACAGTTGGTGGCTACACCTTC
cdr3_aa: CAWSPGTVGGYTF

clone_size: .
j_call: TRBJ1-1
d_call: .
v_call: TRBV28
cdr3_nt: TGTGCCAGCCATCGACACGCTCCACTCCTTGAAGCTTTCTTT
cdr3_aa: CASHRHAPLLEAFF